This T cell receptor (beta chain) was recovered during a study of cytotoxic CD8 clonotypes in ibrutinib-treated CLL. Looking at the study overall: IGHV unmutated 17 to 18; relapsed/refractory 10 to 11; treatment-naive approximately 15. Patients gave response samples after a median approximately eleven months of treatment, range 6 to 36. General observations from the study: Stable or contracted on treatment, public clonotypes were also uncommon. Upon ibrutinib response clonality rose, and upon progression it fell back toward baseline.

This table comes from immunoSEQ multiplex PCR, and its TCRdb copy is limited to in-frame clones, with some not included. Of hundreds of thousands of clones in the sample, about 61% were seen once. This CDR3 has 13 residues. CDR1 SEHNR and CDR2 FQNEAQ come from the germline V gene (reference sequence). Trimming took 5 bases from V and 3 from J; bases not matched to a gene: 4. This clone was counted once. Its matching antigen is unknown. The origin of this receptor is a human donor with chronic lymphocytic leukemia. The material sequenced was PBMCs, taken after 36 months of ibrutinib treatment. The rearrangement links TRBV7-9 to TRBJ2-7; 7 bases fit TRBD2. CDR3 nucleotide sequence: TGTGCCAGCAGCGCAGGACTAGTCTACGAGCAGTACTTC. Its translation: CASSAGLVYEQYF.